The clone carrying this T cell receptor (beta chain) ranks as medium-sized. Trimming pared 2 bases from V and 0 bases from J, leaving 7 bases between. Germline V gene sequence: CDR1 LGHNA, CDR2 YSLEER. This CDR3 region has 14 residues. These data are taken from a study of T cell changes during pregnancy in multiple sclerosis. The assay was immunoSEQ multiplex PCR, and TCRdb's table has in-frame clones only and misses some. The top ten clones hold roughly 3.5% of a sample with 50,000 to 60,000 clones, approximately 89% of them seen once. The sequence came from a female donor in good health, enrolled as a control in a pregnancy study. The chain carries TRBV4-3 and TRBJ1-2; D gene ambiguous. Sequencing was performed on peripheral blood, taken after pregnancy. In nucleotides, the CDR3 is TGCGCCAGCAGCCAAACAGTTTCTAACTATGGCTACACCTTC. This translates into CASSQTVSNYGYTF.